Detailed here is one T cell receptor (beta chain). Its antigen is still unknown. This specimen comes from a study of OX40 agonist ivuxolimab in advanced cancers. Study-level results: CD4+ T cells averaged fewer expanded clones than CD8+ T cells.

TCRdb's table, derived via immunoSEQ multiplex PCR, lists solely in-frame clones and lacks some. The table shows 55,000 or so clones, with roughly nine tenths occurring only once. The V end was cut by 6 bases, the J end by 5 bases, with 16 bases between. The CDR3 length is 14 residues. The germline gives CDR1 SGHTA, CDR2 FQGNSA. This TCR was recovered from an adult with an advanced solid tumor such as melanoma, head and neck, liver or kidney cancer. V and J are TRBV7-2 and TRBJ1-1, with a weak D call TRBD1 (5 bases). The specimen was CD4+ or CD8+ T cells sorted from blood, collected in a trial of the OX40 agonist ivuxolimab. CDR3 residues: CASSPRDQGTEAFF. DNA of the CDR3: TGTGCCAGCAGTCCAAGGGACCAGGGTACTGAAGCTTTCTTT. The full variable domain, completed using reference TRBV7-2 and TRBJ1-1, is GAGVSQSPSNKVTEKGKDVELRCDPISGHTALYWYRQSLGQGLEFLIYFQGNSAPDKSGLPSDRFSAERTGGSVSTLTIQRTQQEDSAVYLCASSPRDQGTEAFFGQGTRLTVV.